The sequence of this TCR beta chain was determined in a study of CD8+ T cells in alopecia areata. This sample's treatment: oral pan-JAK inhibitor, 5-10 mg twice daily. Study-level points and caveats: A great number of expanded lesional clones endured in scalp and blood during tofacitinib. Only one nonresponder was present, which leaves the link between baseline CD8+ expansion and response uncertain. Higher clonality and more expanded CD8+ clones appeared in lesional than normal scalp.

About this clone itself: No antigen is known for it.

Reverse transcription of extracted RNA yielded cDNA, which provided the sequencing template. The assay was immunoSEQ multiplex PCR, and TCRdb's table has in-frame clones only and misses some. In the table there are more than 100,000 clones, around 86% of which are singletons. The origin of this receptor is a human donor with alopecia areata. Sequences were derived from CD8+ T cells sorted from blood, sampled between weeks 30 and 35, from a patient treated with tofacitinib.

CDR3 sequence: CASSQEGETDTQYF. CDR3 coding DNA: TGCGCCAGCAGCCAAGAAGGGGAGACAGATACGCAGTATTTT. The chain employs TRBV4-1 and TRBJ2-3; D may match TRBD1 or TRBD2 (5 bases each). The CDR3 sequence is 14 residues long. Trimming left V 0 bases short and J 3 bases short, with 7 bases between. Germline V gene lookup returns CDR1 MGHRA and CDR2 YSYEKL.